This paragraph reports one TCR beta chain. The CDR3 extends over 15 amino acids. Germline trimming cut 4 bases from V and 2 bases from J; bases unmatched to any gene: 4. CDR1 MNHEY and CDR2 SMNVEV come from the germline V gene (reference sequence). The repertoire was sequenced with immunoSEQ multiplex PCR; TCRdb's copy has only in-frame clones and lacks some. The table shows about 270,000 clones, with around 85% occurring only once. This sample was included in a study of blood T cell repertoires in COVID-19. The chain joins TRBV27 to TRBJ1-4; TRBD1 agrees at 7 bases. The receptor was isolated from a woman between 45 and 60 years old with active or convalescent COVID-19. Input material: peripheral blood. The CDR3 protein is CASSSLTGTNEKLFF. As DNA, the CDR3 is TGTGCCAGCAGTTCCTTGACAGGGACTAATGAAAAACTGTTTTTT.